This TCR beta chain was retrieved from a study of blood T cell repertoires in COVID-19. Overall study: Acute-phase and convalescent COVID-19 samples originated in the United States, Italy and Spain. T cells, B-cell-depleted T cells, or PBMCs supplied cDNA or gDNA.

This clone was detected a few times. The ends were cut back, 6 bases at V and 2 bases at J, with 14 bases in the middle. The CDR3 is made up of 14 amino acids. Germline loops: CDR1 WSHSY, CDR2 SAAADI. Enrolment of Seattle patients took place during active infection, and they were followed longitudinally. Per the study methods: Reference gene primer amplification gave nucleated cell count estimates. Using immunoSEQ multiplex PCR, the repertoire was profiled, and TCRdb retains in-frame clones only, with some absent. The V and J calls and clone size are taken from that table; D and trimming were inferred from the DNA. The table records under 450,000 clones, 88% of them present only once.

The sequence came from a woman between 45 and 65 years old with COVID-19, enrolled during active disease. The specimen was peripheral blood. The chain employs TRBV10-2 and TRBJ2-7; tentative D call: TRBD1 (5 bases). CDR3 amino acids: CASSPSQVPYEQYF. The CDR3 DNA is TGCGCCAGCAGCCCCTCACAGGTCCCCTACGAGCAGTACTTC.